Detailed here is one T cell receptor beta chain. This sample was included in a study of tumor-infiltrating lymphocytes in primary liver carcinoma. Extraction also yielded germline DNA, while blood RNA was obtained from unsorted whole blood. With a constant-region primer, TCR beta cDNA was made from 450 to 500 ng of total RNA. The TCR beta library was amplified through three nested multiplex PCR rounds in a modified ARM-PCR procedure. Each CDR3 protein gets one entry after TCRdb re-called the multiplex PCR reads with MiXCR. The data contain 300,000 to 350,000 distinct CDR3 sequences, around three fifths of them seen just once; the ten biggest clones take up over 15%. This sequence originates from a woman in her twenties or thirties with primary liver carcinoma and hepatitis B virus infection. The specimen was peripheral blood.

The CDR3: CASSLTGTSGREESSYNEQFF. CDR3 coding DNA: TGTGCCAGCAGTTTAACCGGGACTAGCGGGCGAGAGGAGAGCTCCTACAATGAGCAGTTCTTC. The V call is TRBV6-5, the J call TRBJ2-1, with 12 nucleotides matching TRBD2. The CDR3 is 21 amino acids. V dropped 4 bases and J dropped 0; count of bases not matched to a gene: 16. Looked up from germline, CDR1 is MNHEY and CDR2 is SVGAGI.